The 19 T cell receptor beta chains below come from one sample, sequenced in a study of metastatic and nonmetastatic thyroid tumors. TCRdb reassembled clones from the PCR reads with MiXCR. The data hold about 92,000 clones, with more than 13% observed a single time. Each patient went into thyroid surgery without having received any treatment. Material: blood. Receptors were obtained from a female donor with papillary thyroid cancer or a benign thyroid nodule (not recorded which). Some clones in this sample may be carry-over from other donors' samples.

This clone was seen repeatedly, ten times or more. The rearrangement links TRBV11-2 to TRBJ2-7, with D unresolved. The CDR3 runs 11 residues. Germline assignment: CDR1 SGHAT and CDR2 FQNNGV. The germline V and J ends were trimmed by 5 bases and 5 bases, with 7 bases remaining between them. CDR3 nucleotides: TGTGCCAGCAGCCGGTCGGACGAGCAGTACTTC. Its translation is CASSRSDEQYF.

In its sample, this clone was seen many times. The CDR3 here is CASSLKGYEQYF. The CDR3 region has the DNA TGTGCCAGCAGCTTAAAGGGCTACGAGCAGTACTTC. This sequence joins TRBV7-9 and TRBJ2-7; D remains ambiguous. The V end lost 2 bases, the J end lost 3 bases, and 5 bases lay between the germline ends. Germline V gene data show CDR1 as SEHNR and CDR2 as FQNEAQ (reference sequence). CDR3 size: 12 residues.

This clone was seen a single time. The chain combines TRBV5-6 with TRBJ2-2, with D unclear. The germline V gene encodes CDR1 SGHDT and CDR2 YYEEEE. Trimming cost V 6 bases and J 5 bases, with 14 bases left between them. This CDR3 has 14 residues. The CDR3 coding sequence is TGTGCCAGCACGGACCTCCCAAAGACCGGGGAGCTGTTTTTT. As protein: CASTDLPKTGELFF.

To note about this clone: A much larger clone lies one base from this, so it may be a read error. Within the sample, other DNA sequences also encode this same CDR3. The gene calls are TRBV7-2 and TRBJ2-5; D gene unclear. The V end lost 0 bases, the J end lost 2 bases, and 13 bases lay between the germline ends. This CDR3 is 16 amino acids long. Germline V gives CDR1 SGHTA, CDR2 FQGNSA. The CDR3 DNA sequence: TGTGCCAGCAGCTTAGCTGCTGCCAGGCGGCAAGAGACCCAGTACTTC. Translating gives CASSLAAARRQETQYF. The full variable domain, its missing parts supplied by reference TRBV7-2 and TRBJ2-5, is GAGVSQSPSNKVTEKGKDVELRCDPISGHTALYWYRQSLGQGLEFLIYFQGNSAPDKSGLPSDRFSAERTGGSVSTLTIQRTQQEDSAVYLCASSLAAARRQETQYFGPGTRLLVL.

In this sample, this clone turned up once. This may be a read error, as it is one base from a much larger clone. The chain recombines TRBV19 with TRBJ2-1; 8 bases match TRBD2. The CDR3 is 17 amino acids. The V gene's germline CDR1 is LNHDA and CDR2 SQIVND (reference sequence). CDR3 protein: CASSISLIDGGAGEKFF. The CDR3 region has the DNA TGTGCCAGTAGTATTTCCCTTATAGACGGGGGGGCAGGTGAGAAGTTCTTC.

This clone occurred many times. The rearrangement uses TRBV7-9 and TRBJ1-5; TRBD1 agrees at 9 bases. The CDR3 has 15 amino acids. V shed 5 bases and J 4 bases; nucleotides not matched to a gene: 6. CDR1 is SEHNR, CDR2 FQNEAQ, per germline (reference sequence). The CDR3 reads CASSRGQGFNQPQHF. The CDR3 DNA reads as TGTGCCAGCAGCAGAGGACAGGGGTTTAATCAGCCCCAGCATTTT.

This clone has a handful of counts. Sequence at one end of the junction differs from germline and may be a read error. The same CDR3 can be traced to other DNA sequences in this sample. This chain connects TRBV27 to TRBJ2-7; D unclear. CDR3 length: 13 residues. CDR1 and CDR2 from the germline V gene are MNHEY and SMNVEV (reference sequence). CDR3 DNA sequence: TGCGCCAGCAGTCCTATAGGGAACTACGAGCAGTACTTC. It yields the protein CASSPIGNYEQYF.

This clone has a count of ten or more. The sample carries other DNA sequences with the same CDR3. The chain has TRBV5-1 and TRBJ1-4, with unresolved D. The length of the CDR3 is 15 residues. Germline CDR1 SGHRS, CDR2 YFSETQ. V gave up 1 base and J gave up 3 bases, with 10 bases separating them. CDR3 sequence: CASSLFPLANEKLFF. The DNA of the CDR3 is TGCGCCAGCAGCTTGTTTCCCTTGGCTAATGAAAAACTGTTTTTT.

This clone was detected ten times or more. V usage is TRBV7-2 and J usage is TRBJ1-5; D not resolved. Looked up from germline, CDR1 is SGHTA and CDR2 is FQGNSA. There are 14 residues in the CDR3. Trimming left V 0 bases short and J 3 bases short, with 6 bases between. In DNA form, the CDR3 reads TGTGCCAGCAGCTTAGCAGGGAACAATCAGCCCCAGCATTTT. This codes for CASSLAGNNQPQHF.

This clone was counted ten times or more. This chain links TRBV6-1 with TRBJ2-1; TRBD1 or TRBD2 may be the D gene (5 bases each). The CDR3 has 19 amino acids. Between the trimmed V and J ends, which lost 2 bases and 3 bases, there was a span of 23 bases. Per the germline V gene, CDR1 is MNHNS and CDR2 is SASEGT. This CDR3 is CASSESSRGRVNDYNEQFF. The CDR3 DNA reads TGTGCCAGCAGTGAAAGTTCCCGGGGCAGGGTAAATGACTACAATGAGCAGTTCTTC.

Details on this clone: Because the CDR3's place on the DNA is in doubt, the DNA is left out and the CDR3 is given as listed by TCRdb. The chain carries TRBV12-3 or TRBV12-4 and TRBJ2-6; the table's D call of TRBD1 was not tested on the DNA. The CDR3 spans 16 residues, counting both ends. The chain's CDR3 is CASSFGTGTGAKVMTF.

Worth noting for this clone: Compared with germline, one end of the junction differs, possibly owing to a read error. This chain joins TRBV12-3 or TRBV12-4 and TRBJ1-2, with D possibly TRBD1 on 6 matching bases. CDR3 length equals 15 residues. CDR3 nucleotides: TGTGCCAGCAGTTTAAGGGGGGCTCTAGGCTATGGCTGCACCTTC. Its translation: CASSLRGALGYGCTF.

This CDR3 is CASRRYNEQFF. The CDR3 bases are TGTGCCAGCCGCCGATACAATGAGCAGTTCTTC. V is TRBV27 and J is TRBJ2-1; no reliable D call. The CDR3 extends over 11 amino acids. In germline, CDR1 is MNHEY, CDR2 SMNVEV (reference sequence). Trimming removed 8 bases from V and 4 bases from J, with 6 bases in between.

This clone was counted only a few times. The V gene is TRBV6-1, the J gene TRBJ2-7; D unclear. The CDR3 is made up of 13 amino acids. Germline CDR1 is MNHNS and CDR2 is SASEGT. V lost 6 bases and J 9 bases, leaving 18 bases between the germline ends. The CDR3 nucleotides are TGTGCCAGCAGCGATGGCGGTTGTTTTCCGCAGTACTTC. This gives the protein CASSDGGCFPQYF.

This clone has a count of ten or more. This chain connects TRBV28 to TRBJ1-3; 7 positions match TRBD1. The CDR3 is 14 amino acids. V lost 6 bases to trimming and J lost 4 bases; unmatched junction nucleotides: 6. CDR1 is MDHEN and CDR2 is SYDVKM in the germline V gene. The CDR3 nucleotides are TGTGCCAGCAGGGAAACAGGGGTGGGAAACACCATATATTTT. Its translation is CASRETGVGNTIYF.

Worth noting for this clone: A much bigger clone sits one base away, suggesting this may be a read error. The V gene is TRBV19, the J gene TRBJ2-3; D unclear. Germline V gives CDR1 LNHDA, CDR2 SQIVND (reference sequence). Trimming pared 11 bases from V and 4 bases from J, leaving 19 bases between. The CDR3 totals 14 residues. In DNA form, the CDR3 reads TGTGCCTCCAAGGACCCCCAAAGGGCAGATACGCAGTATTTT. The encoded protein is CASKDPQRADTQYF.

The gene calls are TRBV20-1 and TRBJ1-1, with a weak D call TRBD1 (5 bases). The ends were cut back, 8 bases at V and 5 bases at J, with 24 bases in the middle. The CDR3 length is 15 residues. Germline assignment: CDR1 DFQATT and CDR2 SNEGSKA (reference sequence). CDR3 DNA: TGCAGTAGCTTGTCGATATCGGGGGAGAGTACTGAAGCTTTCTTT. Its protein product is CSSLSISGESTEAFF.

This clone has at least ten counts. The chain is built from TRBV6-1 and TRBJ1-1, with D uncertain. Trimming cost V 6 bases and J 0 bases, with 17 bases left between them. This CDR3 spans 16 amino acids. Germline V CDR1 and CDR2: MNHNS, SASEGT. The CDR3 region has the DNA TGTGCCAGCAGGTCGGGGTCCCGGGCTATGAACACTGAAGCTTTCTTT. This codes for CASRSGSRAMNTEAFF.

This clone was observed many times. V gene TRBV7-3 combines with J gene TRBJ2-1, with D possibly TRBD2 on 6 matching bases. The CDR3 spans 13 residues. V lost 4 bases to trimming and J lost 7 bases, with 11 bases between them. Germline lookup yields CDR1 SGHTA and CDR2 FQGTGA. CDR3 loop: CASSSGLRNEQFF. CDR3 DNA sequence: TGTGCCAGCAGCTCGGGACTTAGGAATGAGCAGTTCTTC.